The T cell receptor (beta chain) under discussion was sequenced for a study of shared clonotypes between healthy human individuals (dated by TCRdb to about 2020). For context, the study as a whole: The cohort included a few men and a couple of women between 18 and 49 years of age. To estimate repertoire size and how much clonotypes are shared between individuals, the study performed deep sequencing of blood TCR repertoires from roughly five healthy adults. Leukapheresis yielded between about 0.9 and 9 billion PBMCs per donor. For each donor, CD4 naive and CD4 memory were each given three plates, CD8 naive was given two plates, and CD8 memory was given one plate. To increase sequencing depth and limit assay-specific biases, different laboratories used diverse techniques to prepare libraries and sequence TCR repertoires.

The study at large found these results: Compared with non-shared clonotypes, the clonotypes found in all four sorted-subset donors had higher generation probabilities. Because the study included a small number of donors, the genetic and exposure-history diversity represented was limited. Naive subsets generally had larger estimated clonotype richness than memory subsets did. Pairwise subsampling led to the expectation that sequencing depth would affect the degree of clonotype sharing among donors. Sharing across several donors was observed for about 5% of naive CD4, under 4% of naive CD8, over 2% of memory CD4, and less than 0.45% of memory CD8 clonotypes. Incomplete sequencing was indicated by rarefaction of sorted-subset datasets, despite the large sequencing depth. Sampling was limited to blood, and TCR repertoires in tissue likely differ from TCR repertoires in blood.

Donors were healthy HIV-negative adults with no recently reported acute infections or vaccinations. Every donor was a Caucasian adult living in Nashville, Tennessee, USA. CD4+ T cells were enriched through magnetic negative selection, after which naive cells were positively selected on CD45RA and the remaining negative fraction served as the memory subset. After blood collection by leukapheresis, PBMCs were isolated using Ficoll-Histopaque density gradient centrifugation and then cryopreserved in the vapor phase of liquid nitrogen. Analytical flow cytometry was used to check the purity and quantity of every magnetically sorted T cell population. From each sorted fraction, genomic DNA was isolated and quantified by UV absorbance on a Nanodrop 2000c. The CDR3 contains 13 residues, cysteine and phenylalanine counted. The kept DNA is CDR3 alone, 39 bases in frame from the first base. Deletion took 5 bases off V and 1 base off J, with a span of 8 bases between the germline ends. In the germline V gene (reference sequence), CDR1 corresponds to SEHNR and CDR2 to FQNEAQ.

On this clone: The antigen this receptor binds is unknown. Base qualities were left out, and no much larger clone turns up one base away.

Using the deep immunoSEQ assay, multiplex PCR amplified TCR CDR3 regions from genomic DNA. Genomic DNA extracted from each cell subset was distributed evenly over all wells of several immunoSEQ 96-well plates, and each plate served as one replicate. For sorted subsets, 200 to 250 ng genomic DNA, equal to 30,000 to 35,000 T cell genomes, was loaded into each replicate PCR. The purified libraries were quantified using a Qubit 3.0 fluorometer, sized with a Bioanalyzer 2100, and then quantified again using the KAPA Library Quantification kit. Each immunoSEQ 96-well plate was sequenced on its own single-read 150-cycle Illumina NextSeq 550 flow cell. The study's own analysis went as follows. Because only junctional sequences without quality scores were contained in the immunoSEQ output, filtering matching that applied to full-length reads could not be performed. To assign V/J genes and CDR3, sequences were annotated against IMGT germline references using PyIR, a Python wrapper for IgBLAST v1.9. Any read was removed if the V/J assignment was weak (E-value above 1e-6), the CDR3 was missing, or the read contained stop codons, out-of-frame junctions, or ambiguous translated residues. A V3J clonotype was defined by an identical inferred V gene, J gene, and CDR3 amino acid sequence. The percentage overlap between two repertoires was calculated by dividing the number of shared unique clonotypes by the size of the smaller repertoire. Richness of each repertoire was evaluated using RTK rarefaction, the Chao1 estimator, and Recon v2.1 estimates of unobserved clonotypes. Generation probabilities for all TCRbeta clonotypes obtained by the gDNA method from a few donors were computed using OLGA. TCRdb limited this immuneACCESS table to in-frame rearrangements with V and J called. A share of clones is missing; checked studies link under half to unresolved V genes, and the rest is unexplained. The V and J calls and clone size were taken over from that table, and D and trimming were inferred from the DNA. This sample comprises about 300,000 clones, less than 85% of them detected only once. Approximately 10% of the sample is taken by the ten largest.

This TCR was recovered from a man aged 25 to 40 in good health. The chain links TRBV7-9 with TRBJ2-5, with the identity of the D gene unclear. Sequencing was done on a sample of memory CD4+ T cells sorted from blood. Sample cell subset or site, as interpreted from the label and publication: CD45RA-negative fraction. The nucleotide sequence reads TGTGCCAGCAGCGCCCGTCCCCAAGAGACCCAGTACTTC. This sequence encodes CASSARPQETQYF.